The 11 T cell receptor beta chains given below trace back to one sample, sequenced in a study of cytomegalovirus exposure and HLA in healthy donors. Data came from immunoSEQ multiplex PCR; TCRdb stores just in-frame clones and leaves some out. Among about 190,000 clones listed, 75% to 90% were seen once. Sequencing was done on a sample of PBMCs. These TCRs come from a man younger than 35 in good health and CMV-seropositive.

CDR3: CASSPGTSGSYEQYF. CDR3 DNA sequence: TGCGCCAGCAGCCCTGGGACTAGCGGATCCTACGAGCAGTACTTC. The chain is built from TRBV4-3 and TRBJ2-7, with 11 bases lining up with TRBD2. The CDR3 has 15 residues. The V gene's germline CDR1 is LGHNA and CDR2 YSLEER. V lost 4 bases and J lost 1; bases outside the gene matches: 3.

CDR3 nucleotides: TGTGCCAGCAGGTCCCGGAGGGGAGGCTACACCTTC. It yields the protein CASRSRRGGYTF. The rearrangement uses TRBV7-9 and TRBJ1-2; perhaps TRBD1 as D (5 bases). The V end was cut by 6 bases, the J end by 8 bases, with 13 bases between. The length of the CDR3 is 12 residues. Germline V CDR1 and CDR2: SEHNR, FQNEAQ (reference sequence).

The V call is TRBV5-4, the J call TRBJ2-1; D is undetermined. From germline, CDR1 is SGHNT and CDR2 YYREEE (reference sequence). Trimming stripped 3 bases from V and 7 bases from J, with 5 bases between. There are 11 residues in the CDR3. Here the CDR3 reads CASSSGNEQFF. In nucleotides, the CDR3 is TGTGCCAGCAGCTCCGGGAATGAGCAGTTCTTC.

The rearrangement uses TRBV18 and TRBJ2-1, with D perhaps matching TRBD2 (6 bases). CDR3 size: 17 residues. V lost 6 bases and J 0 bases, leaving 18 bases between the germline ends. Germline-derived CDR1 and CDR2 are KGHSH and LQKENI. CDR3 protein: CASSLSGSGSSYNEQFF. Here the CDR3 DNA reads TGTGCCAGCTCCCTCAGTGGTAGCGGAAGCTCCTACAATGAGCAGTTCTTC.

This rearrangement joins TRBV9 to TRBJ2-1, with 7 positions matching TRBD2. Germline CDR1 SGDLS, CDR2 YYNGEE. V shed 3 bases and J 0 bases; nucleotides not matched to a gene: 3. CDR3 length: 15 residues. The CDR3 bases are TGTGCCAGCAGCGGCGGGGGAAGCTCCTACAATGAGCAGTTCTTC. Its translation is CASSGGGSSYNEQFF.

The chain is built from TRBV6-4 and TRBJ2-3; maybe TRBD1 (5 bases). This CDR3 has 15 residues. With 4 bases removed from V and 1 base from J, the gap between germline ends came to 12 bases. From germline, CDR1 is MRHNA and CDR2 SNTAGT. CDR3 sequence: CASSVEQGGTDTQYF. The CDR3 bases are TGTGCCAGCAGTGTCGAGCAAGGGGGCACAGATACGCAGTATTTT.

V gene TRBV6-5 combines with J gene TRBJ1-1, with 7 nucleotides matching TRBD1. From germline, CDR1 is MNHEY and CDR2 SVGAGI. The CDR3 has 15 amino acids. The V gene end was trimmed by 4 bases and the J gene end by 4 bases; junction bases not matched to a gene: 9. Here the CDR3 DNA reads TGTGCCAGCAGTTCCTTGACAGGGTTAAGCACTGAAGCTTTCTTT. Translated: CASSSLTGLSTEAFF.

The chain employs TRBV27 and TRBJ2-7; 8 positions agree with TRBD2. V lost 5 bases, J lost 2 bases, and 5 bases stayed unmatched. CDR1 is MNHEY, CDR2 SMNVEV, per germline (reference sequence). The CDR3 runs 14 residues. This CDR3 reads CASSSGGRTYEQYF. In nucleotides, the CDR3 is TGTGCCAGCAGTAGCGGGGGCCGGACCTACGAGCAGTACTTC.

This CDR3 is CASSLRTGLGNTGELFF. The CDR3 region has the DNA TGCGCCAGCAGCCTCAGAACAGGGTTGGGCAACACCGGGGAGCTGTTTTTT. The chain is built from TRBV5-1 and TRBJ2-2, with a tentative D call TRBD1 (6 bases). Trimming shortened V by 4 bases and J by 2 bases, and 18 bases separated the two germline ends. This CDR3 region has 17 residues. Per the germline V gene, CDR1 is SGHRS and CDR2 is YFSETQ.

The chain recombines TRBV4-2 with TRBJ2-5; D possibly corresponds to TRBD2 (7 bases). V was cut by 4 bases and J by 5 bases, with 14 bases left in between. This CDR3 region has 14 residues. Germline V lookup: CDR1 LGHNA, CDR2 YNFKEQ. The CDR3 nucleotides read TGTGCCAGCAGCCGTCCGGGGGGCGGGGAGACCCAGTACTTC. This sequence encodes CASSRPGGGETQYF.

This chain joins TRBV5-4 and TRBJ2-7, with 8 bases that match TRBD1. This CDR3 has 13 amino acids. CDR1 and CDR2 (germline): SGHNT, YYREEE (reference sequence). Trimming cost V 4 bases and J 1 base; bases outside gene matches: 1. CDR3 nucleotides: TGTGCCAGCAGCGGGGACAGGTCCTACGAGCAGTACTTC. Amino acids: CASSGDRSYEQYF.